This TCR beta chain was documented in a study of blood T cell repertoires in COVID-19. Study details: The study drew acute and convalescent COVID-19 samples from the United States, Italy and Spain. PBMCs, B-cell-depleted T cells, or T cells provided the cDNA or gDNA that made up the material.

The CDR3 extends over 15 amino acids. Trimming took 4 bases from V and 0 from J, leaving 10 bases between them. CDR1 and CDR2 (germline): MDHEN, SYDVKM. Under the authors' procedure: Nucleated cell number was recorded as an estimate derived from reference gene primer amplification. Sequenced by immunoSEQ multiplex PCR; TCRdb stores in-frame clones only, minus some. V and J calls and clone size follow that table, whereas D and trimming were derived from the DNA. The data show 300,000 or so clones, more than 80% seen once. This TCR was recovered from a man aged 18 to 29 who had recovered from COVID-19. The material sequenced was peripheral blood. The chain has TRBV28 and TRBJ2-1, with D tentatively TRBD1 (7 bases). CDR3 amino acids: CASSSGGYSYNEQFF. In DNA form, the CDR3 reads TGTGCCAGCAGTTCAGGGGGGTACTCCTACAATGAGCAGTTCTTC.